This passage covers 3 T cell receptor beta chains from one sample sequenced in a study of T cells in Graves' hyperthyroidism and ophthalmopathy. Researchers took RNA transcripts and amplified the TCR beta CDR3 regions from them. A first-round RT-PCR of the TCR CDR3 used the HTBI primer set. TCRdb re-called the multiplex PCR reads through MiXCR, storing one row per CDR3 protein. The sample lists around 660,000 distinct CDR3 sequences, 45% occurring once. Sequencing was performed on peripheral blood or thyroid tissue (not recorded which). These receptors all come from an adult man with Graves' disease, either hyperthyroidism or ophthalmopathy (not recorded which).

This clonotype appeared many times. CDR3 region: CASSDLGEQETQYF. The CDR3 DNA reads TGCGCCAGCAGTGATCTGGGGGAACAAGAGACCCAGTACTTC. V usage is TRBV10-1 and J usage is TRBJ2-5, with D perhaps being TRBD1 or TRBD2 (5 bases each). Trimming shortened V by 3 bases and J by 2 bases, and 10 bases separated the two germline ends. The germline CDR1 and CDR2 sequences are WNHNN and SYGVQD (reference sequence). The CDR3 runs 14 residues.

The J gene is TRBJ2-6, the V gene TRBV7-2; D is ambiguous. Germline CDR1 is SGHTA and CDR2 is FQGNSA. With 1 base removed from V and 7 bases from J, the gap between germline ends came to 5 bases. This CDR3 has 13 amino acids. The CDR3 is CASSLGDANVLTF. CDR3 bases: TGTGCCAGCAGCTTAGGAGATGCCAACGTCCTGACTTTC. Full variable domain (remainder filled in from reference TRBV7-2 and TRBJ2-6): GAGVSQSPSNKVTEKGKDVELRCDPISGHTALYWYRQSLGQGLEFLIYFQGNSAPDKSGLPSDRFSAERTGGSVSTLTIQRTQQEDSAVYLCASSLGDANVLTFGAGSRLTVL.

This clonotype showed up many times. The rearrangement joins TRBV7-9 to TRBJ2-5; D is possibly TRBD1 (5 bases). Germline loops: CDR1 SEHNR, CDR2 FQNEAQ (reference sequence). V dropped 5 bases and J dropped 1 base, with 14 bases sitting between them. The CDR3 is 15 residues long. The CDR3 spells CASSQRRQGQETQYF. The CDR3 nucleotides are TGTGCCAGCAGCCAAAGACGTCAGGGCCAAGAGACCCAGTACTTC.